One sample yielded the 8 T cell receptor beta chains listed below, sequenced in a study of cytomegalovirus exposure and HLA in healthy donors. In the PCR, 60 Vbeta and 13 Jbeta primers were used. Assay used: immunoSEQ multiplex PCR; TCRdb lists only in-frame clones, some missing. The sample data list tens of thousands of clones. The sequenced sample was PBMCs. These receptors came from a woman aged 25 to 39 in good health and CMV-seropositive.

The chain has TRBV30 and TRBJ2-1; TRBD2 agrees at 10 bases. CDR3 length: 14 amino acids. Germline values: CDR1 GTSNPN, CDR2 SVGIG (reference sequence). Trimming at V came to 2 bases and at J to 7 bases, leaving 5 bases not matched to a gene. The CDR3 is CAWSMIAGGNEQFF. The CDR3 region has the DNA TGTGCCTGGAGTATGATAGCGGGAGGAAATGAGCAGTTCTTC.

V is TRBV19 and J is TRBJ2-7, with TRBD2 matching 13 bases. The CDR3 spans 13 residues. Germline loops: CDR1 LNHDA, CDR2 SQIVND (reference sequence). The V and J ends lost 9 bases and 3 bases, in that order; junction bases with no gene match: 2. The CDR3 loop is CASGTSGNYEQYF. The CDR3 DNA is TGTGCCAGCGGGACTAGCGGGAACTACGAGCAGTACTTC. The whole variable domain, filled in from reference TRBV19 and TRBJ2-7, reads DGGITQSPKYLFRKEGQNVTLSCEQNLNHDAMYWYRQDPGQGLRLIYYSQIVNDFQKGDIAEGYSVSREKKESFPLTVTSAQKNPTAFYLCASGTSGNYEQYFGPGTRLTVT.

This chain links TRBV7-9 with TRBJ2-3; TRBD1 agrees at 10 bases. There are 17 residues in the CDR3. V lost 3 bases to trimming and J lost 3 bases; unmatched junction nucleotides: 9. Germline-derived CDR1 and CDR2 are SEHNR and FQNEAQ (reference sequence). CDR3 sequence reads: CASSLLSGTGVTDTQYF. CDR3 bases: TGTGCCAGCAGCTTGCTTTCCGGGACAGGGGTAACAGATACGCAGTATTTT. Drawing the rest from reference TRBV7-9 and TRBJ2-3, the complete variable domain is DTGVSQNPRHKITKRGQNVTFRCDPISEHNRLYWYRQTLGQGPEFLTYFQNEAQLEKSRLLSDRFSAERPKGSFSTLEIQRTEQGDSAMYLCASSLLSGTGVTDTQYFGPGTRLTVL.

The rearrangement joins TRBV5-1 to TRBJ1-1; D unresolved. The CDR3 is 16 amino acids. Germline V gene lookup returns CDR1 SGHRS and CDR2 YFSETQ. Trimming shortened V by 0 bases and J by 5 bases, and 17 bases separated the two germline ends. The CDR3 spells CASSLGEFGGGTEAFF. CDR3 nucleotide sequence: TGCGCCAGCAGCTTGGGGGAGTTTGGAGGAGGTACTGAAGCTTTCTTT.

The rearrangement joins TRBV2 to TRBJ2-7; possibly TRBD1 for D (6 bases). Germline assignment: CDR1 SNHLY and CDR2 FYNNEI. The CDR3 runs to 12 residues. Trimming removed 10 bases at V and 4 bases at J, with 14 bases between. CDR3 residues: CAIQGISYEQYF. CDR3 nucleotides: TGTGCCATACAGGGTATTTCTTACGAGCAGTACTTC.

The chain joins TRBV30 to TRBJ1-1; 9 nucleotides align to TRBD1. V shed 2 bases and J 4 bases; nucleotides not matched to a gene: 5. CDR3 length equals 14 residues. CDR1 GTSNPN and CDR2 SVGIG come from the germline V gene (reference sequence). The CDR3 nucleotides are TGTGCCTGGAGTACAGGGGGCGGCCTCACTGAAGCTTTCTTT. Its protein product is CAWSTGGGLTEAFF.

The CDR3 DNA follows: TGTGCCAGCAGCGTCCAGAGGGTAACAGATACGCAGTATTTT. It translates to CASSVQRVTDTQYF. The V and J genes are TRBV7-9 and TRBJ2-3, with a tentative D call TRBD2 (5 bases). Germline V gene lookup returns CDR1 SEHNR and CDR2 FQNEAQ (reference sequence). With 5 bases removed from V and 3 bases from J, the gap between germline ends came to 12 bases. The CDR3 totals 14 residues.

The chain is built from TRBV5-1 and TRBJ2-7, with TRBD2 identical over 7 bases. The J segment lost 2 bases and the V segment lost 0 bases, leaving 5 bases of the junction unmatched. Germline-derived CDR1 and CDR2 are SGHRS and YFSETQ. The CDR3 extends over 15 amino acids. The CDR3 bases are TGCGCCAGCAGCTTGGCAGGCGGGGGAGCCTACGAGCAGTACTTC. Amino acids: CASSLAGGGAYEQYF.